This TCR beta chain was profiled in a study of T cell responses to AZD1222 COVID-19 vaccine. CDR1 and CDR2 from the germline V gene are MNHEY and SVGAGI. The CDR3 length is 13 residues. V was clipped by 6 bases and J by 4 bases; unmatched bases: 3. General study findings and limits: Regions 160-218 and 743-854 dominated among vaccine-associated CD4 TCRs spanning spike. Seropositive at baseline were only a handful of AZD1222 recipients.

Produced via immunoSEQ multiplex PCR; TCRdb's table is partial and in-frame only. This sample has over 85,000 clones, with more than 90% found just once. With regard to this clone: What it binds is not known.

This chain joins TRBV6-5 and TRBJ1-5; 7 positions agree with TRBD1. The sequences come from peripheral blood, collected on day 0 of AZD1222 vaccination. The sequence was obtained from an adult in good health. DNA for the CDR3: TGTGCCAGCAGGGCAGGGGGGAATCAGCCCCAGCATTTT. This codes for CASRAGGNQPQHF.